This T cell receptor (beta chain) was sequenced in a study of OX40 agonist ivuxolimab in advanced cancers. Study findings and constraints: Expanded clones belonging to CD8+ T cells outnumbered, on average, those of CD4+. Expanded peripheral T cell antigen specificity was not determined.

Germline CDR1 reads MNHNS; CDR2 reads SASEGT. V lost 6 bases and J lost 2, with 13 bases in between. The CDR3 runs to 14 residues. At baseline, cycle 4 day 1, and cycle 7 day 1, blood was sampled. Profiling relied on immunoSEQ multiplex PCR, and the TCRdb table lists in-frame clones only, not all of them. This table has approximately 69,000 clones, approximately 82% appearing once. To note about this clone: Its matching antigen is unknown.

The specimen was CD4+ or CD8+ T cells sorted from blood, collected in a trial of the OX40 agonist ivuxolimab. The gene calls are TRBV6-1 and TRBJ1-1; D ambiguous. This clonotype originated in an adult with an advanced solid tumor such as melanoma, head and neck, liver or kidney cancer. This CDR3 reads CASSRTFDNTEAFF. CDR3 coding DNA: TGTGCCAGCAGCCGAACTTTTGACAACACTGAAGCTTTCTTT.